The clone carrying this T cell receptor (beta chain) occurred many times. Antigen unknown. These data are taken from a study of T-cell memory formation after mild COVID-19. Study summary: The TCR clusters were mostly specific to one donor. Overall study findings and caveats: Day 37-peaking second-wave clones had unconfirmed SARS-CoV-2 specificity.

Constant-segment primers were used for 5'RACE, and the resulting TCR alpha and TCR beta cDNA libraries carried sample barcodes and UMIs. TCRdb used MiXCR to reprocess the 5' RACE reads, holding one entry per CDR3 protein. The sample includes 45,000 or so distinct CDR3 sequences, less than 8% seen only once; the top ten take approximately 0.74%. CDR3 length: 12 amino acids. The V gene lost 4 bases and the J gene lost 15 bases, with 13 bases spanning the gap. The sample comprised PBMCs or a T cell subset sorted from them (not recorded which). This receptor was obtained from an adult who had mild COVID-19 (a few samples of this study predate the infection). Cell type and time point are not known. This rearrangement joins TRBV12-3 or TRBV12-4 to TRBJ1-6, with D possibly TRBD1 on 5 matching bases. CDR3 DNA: TGTGCCAGCAGTTACCGGGACTTCAACCTCCACTTT. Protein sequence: CASSYRDFNLHF.